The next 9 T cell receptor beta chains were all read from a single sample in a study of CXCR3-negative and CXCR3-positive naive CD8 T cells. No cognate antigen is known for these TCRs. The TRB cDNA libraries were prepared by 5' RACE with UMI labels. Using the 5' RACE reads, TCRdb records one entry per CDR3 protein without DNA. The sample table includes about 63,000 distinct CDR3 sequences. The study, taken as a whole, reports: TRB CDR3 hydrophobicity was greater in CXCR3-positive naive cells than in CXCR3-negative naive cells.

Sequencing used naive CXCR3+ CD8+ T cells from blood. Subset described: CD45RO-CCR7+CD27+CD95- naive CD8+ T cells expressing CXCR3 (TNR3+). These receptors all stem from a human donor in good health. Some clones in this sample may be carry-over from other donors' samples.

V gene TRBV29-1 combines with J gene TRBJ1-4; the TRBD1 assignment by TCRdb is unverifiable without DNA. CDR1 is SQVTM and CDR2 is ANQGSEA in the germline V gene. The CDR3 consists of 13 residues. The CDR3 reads CSVATVGHEKLFF.

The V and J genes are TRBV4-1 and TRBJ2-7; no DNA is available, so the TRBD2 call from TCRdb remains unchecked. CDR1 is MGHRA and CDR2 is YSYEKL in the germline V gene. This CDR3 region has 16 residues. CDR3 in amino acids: CASSTLAGSSSYEQYF.

CDR3 in amino acids: CASSLNPGGGNEQFF. The rearrangement joins TRBV7-2 to TRBJ2-1; the D call of TRBD2 rests on TCRdb alone, since no DNA is present to check it. The CDR3 covers 15 residues. CDR1 and CDR2 from the germline V gene are SGHTA and FQGNSA.

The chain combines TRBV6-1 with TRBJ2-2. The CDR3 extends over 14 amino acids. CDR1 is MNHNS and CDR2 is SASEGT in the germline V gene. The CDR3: CASSIAGEMGELFF.

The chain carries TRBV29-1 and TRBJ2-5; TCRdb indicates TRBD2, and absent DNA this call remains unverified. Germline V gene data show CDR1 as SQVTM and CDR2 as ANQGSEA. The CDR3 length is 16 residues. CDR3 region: CSVDVLAGGGQETQYF.

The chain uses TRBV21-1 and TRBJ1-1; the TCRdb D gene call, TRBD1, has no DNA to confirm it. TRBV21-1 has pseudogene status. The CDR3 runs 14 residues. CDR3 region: CASSKDRTGTEAFF.

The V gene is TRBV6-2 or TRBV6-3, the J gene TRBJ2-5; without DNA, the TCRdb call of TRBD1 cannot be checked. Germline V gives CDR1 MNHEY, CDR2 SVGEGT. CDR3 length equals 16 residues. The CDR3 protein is CASSYGGTVYQETQYF.

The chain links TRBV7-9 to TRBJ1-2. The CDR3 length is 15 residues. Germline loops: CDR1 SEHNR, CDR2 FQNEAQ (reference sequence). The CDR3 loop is CASRTWRGAGYGYTF.

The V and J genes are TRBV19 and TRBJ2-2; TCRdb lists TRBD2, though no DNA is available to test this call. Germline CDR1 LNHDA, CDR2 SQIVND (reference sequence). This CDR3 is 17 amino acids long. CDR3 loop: CASSVGVAGVDTGELFF.